Reported below is one T cell receptor beta chain. Its antigen is still unknown. Base qualities are not provided; no much larger clone lies one nucleotide away. CDR1 and CDR2, per the germline V gene (reference sequence), are MNHEY and SMNVEV. V trim: 1 base; J trim: 3 bases; unmatched bases: 3. The CDR3 covers 15 residues, taking in both the cysteine and the phenylalanine. Only the CDR3 region is kept as DNA, spanning 45 bases read in frame from base 1. The sample belongs to a study of T cell changes during pregnancy in multiple sclerosis (dated by TCRdb to 2018 to 2020). Concerning the study at large: The study looked at changes in the T cell repertoire across pregnancy in women with multiple sclerosis.

Libraries were built with the immunoSEQ multiplex PCR assay. TCRdb carries this immuneACCESS record with in-frame sequences only. Its versions omit some clonotypes, under half of them owing to an unresolved V gene in the studies checked, with the rest unexplained. The sample table records about 68,000 clones; more than 85% of these occur just once. Approximately 2.5% of the sample lies in the top ten. The source was peripheral blood, collected in the first trimester of pregnancy. The chain uses TRBV27 and TRBJ1-5; TRBD1 aligns with 7 central bases. The source is a female donor with multiple sclerosis, enrolled in a pregnancy study. At the DNA level, the sequence is TGTGCCAGCAGTTTATGGGGACAGCCCAATCAGCCCCAGCATTTT. This sequence encodes CASSLWGQPNQPQHF.